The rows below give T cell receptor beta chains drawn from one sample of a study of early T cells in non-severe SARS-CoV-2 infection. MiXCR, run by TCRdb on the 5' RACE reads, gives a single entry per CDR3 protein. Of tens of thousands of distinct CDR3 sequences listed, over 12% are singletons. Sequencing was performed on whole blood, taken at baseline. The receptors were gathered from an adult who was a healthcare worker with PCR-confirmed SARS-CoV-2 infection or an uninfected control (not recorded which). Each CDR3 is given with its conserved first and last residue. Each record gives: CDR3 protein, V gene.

CASSQEGYEQYF | TRBV4-2
CASRASGGPRGYNEQFF | TRBV12-3/TRBV12-4
CASSPTGSEQYF | TRBV7-9
CASSQTAGEVETQYF | TRBV4-2
CSARGLAGVYSYEQYF | TRBV20-1
CASSSGGQPEQYF | TRBV28
CASSLSGPPYNEQFF | TRBV27
CASSLWTSGGSTDTQYF | TRBV7-7
CASNREDTGELFF | TRBV2
CSAADRNYGYTF | TRBV20-1
CASSLLGHPVDEQFF | TRBV7-2
CASSLAGGQEAFF | TRBV5-1
CASSLGPPQETQYF | TRBV27
CASSEDRGLGGEQFF | TRBV9
CASSSTGGNTEAFF | TRBV4-1
CASSLNPPGVYNEQFF | TRBV7-2
CASRISSGYGYTF | TRBV12-3/TRBV12-4
CASSVALNYEQYF | TRBV9
CASKRELNSPLHF | TRBV6-1
CASSFQGHEKLFF | TRBV5-1
CASSLQAANNEQFF | TRBV5-1
CASSERLTSGSSDEQFF | TRBV2
CASSPNLESTDTQYF | TRBV18
CASSQAGSGELFF | TRBV4-2
CSATPTSRNEQFF | TRBV20-1
CASSRQGDLETQYF | TRBV5-4
CASRLDEYGTDYEQYF | TRBV28
CASLGLAGLGEQFF | TRBV11-2
CATSEGGFAETQYF | TRBV15
CASSPGPRVYGYTF | TRBV18
CASSEGLAVQETQYF | TRBV2
CASSSAGTRTEQFF | TRBV11-3
CASSFGDTQYF | TRBV28
CSAFSGTSHLEQYF | TRBV20-1
CASSTAGLGQSYNEQFF | TRBV12-3/TRBV12-4
CASSPIDSSNQPQHF | TRBV18
CASSYRIYNSPLHF | TRBV7-2
CASSPRTDRVREQYF | TRBV3-1
CASSLKVGYEKLFF | TRBV27
CSASDSHGTQYF | TRBV20-1
CAISSTGLTNEQFF | TRBV10-3
CASSHSTHEQFF | TRBV3-1
CSAETGGGYEQYF | TRBV29-1
CASRRLAGVNEQFF | TRBV27
CASSILGRTNYGYTF | TRBV6-1
CASSSTGTSGEQYF | TRBV5-1